Listed below are T cell receptor beta chains from one sample, sequenced in a study of blood T cell repertoires in COVID-19. Sequencing used immunoSEQ multiplex PCR; TCRdb keeps in-frame clones, though not all of them. Found here are about 180,000 clones, around 84% of them singletons; the top ten hold over 12%. The sequenced sample consisted of PBMCs or T cells enriched from blood (not recorded which). The receptor set was obtained from a man aged 50 or older who had recovered from COVID-19. CDR3s include the opening cysteine and the closing phenylalanine or tryptophan. The D gene is left open where the match is weak. Expanded clones get a size class; other rows say once, few or many, or leave the size out.

j_gene: TRBJ1-1; d_gene: -; v_gene: TRBV2; abundance: -; CDR3nt: TGTGCCAGCAGTGAAAGGGGATACGGCACTGAAGCTTTCTTT; CDR3aa: CASSERGYGTEAFF
j_gene: TRBJ2-3; d_gene: -; v_gene: TRBV3-1/TRBV3-2; abundance: -; CDR3nt: TGTGCCAGCAGCCAGGCCCTAGGGGCAGATACGCAGTATTTT; CDR3aa: CASSQALGADTQYF
j_gene: TRBJ2-7; d_gene: TRBD1; v_gene: TRBV6-1; abundance: -; CDR3nt: TGTGCCAGCAGTGAAGCCTCGACAGGGGTCATTTACGAGCAGTACTTC; CDR3aa: CASSEASTGVIYEQYF
j_gene: TRBJ2-4; d_gene: -; v_gene: TRBV18; abundance: -; CDR3nt: TGTGCCAGCTCAACCGGAGGGGAAAACATTCAGTACTTC; CDR3aa: CASSTGGENIQYF
j_gene: TRBJ2-5; d_gene: TRBD2; v_gene: TRBV9; abundance: few; CDR3nt: TGTGCCAGCAGCGTAGGGACAAACCCGGGGGGGCAAGAGACCCAGTACTTC; CDR3aa: CASSVGTNPGGQETQYF
j_gene: TRBJ1-5; d_gene: -; v_gene: TRBV6-1; abundance: -; CDR3nt: TGTGCCAGCAGTGAATGGGAAAGGGGTGGGAATCAGCCCCAGCATTTT; CDR3aa: CASSEWERGGNQPQHF
j_gene: TRBJ1-2; d_gene: TRBD1; v_gene: TRBV27; abundance: -; CDR3nt: TGTGCCAGCAGTATCCGGACAGGGGGCTATGGCTACACCTTC; CDR3aa: CASSIRTGGYGYTF
j_gene: TRBJ2-5; d_gene: -; v_gene: TRBV27; abundance: -; CDR3nt: TGTGCCAGCAGTGCATCCTCTAGCCCGGAGACCCAGTACTTC; CDR3aa: CASSASSSPETQYF
j_gene: TRBJ1-1; d_gene: -; v_gene: TRBV27; abundance: -; CDR3nt: TGTGCCAGCAGTTTATCATCAGAGAACACTGAAGCTTTCTTT; CDR3aa: CASSLSSENTEAFF
j_gene: TRBJ1-5; d_gene: -; v_gene: TRBV19; abundance: -; CDR3nt: TGTGCCAGTAGTATTGACAGGATTAGCAATCAGCCCCAGCATTTT; CDR3aa: CASSIDRISNQPQHF
j_gene: TRBJ1-1; d_gene: -; v_gene: TRBV7-9; abundance: -; CDR3nt: TGTGCCAGCAGCAGACAGTCTGAAGCTTTCTTT; CDR3aa: CASSRQSEAFF
j_gene: TRBJ2-3; d_gene: TRBD2; v_gene: TRBV10-3; abundance: -; CDR3nt: TGTGCCATCAGTACTAGCGGGGGTTCAGATACGCAGTATTTT; CDR3aa: CAISTSGGSDTQYF
j_gene: TRBJ1-1; d_gene: -; v_gene: TRBV5-1; abundance: -; CDR3nt: TGCGCCAGCAGTCAGGAGGCAGCCCGCATGAACATTGAAGCTTTCTTT; CDR3aa: CASSQEAARMNIEAFF
j_gene: TRBJ2-1; d_gene: -; v_gene: TRBV28; abundance: -; CDR3nt: TGTGCCAGCAGTCGCGGGGTGAGCGGTGAGCAGTTCTTC; CDR3aa: CASSRGVSGEQFF
j_gene: TRBJ2-2; d_gene: TRBD2; v_gene: TRBV27; abundance: once; CDR3nt: TGTGCCAGCAGATCCCTGGGGAGCGGGGGGGCGAGGACCGGGGAGCTGTTTTTT; CDR3aa: CASRSLGSGGARTGELFF
j_gene: TRBJ2-5; d_gene: -; v_gene: TRBV2; abundance: -; CDR3nt: TGTGCCAGCAGAGCCGGGACAACGCAAGAGACCCAGTACTTC; CDR3aa: CASRAGTTQETQYF
j_gene: TRBJ2-7; d_gene: TRBD1; v_gene: TRBV6-5; abundance: -; CDR3nt: TGTGCCAGCAGTTACGGGGGACAGGGGGAGGGCGAGCAGTACTTC; CDR3aa: CASSYGGQGEGEQYF
j_gene: TRBJ1-1; d_gene: TRBD1; v_gene: TRBV6-6; abundance: -; CDR3nt: TGTGCCAGCAAGGACTCCGGGACAGGGCACACTGAAGCTTTCTTT; CDR3aa: CASKDSGTGHTEAFF
j_gene: TRBJ1-4; d_gene: -; v_gene: TRBV5-6; abundance: -; CDR3nt: TGTGCCAGCAGCCGCGCGGGTATGGAAAGTGAAAAACTGTTTTTT; CDR3aa: CASSRAGMESEKLFF
j_gene: TRBJ2-3; d_gene: TRBD1; v_gene: TRBV12-5; abundance: -; CDR3nt: TGTGCTAGTTCGGGACAGACTAGCACAGATACGCAGTATTTT; CDR3aa: CASSGQTSTDTQYF
j_gene: TRBJ1-1; d_gene: TRBD1; v_gene: TRBV20-1; abundance: -; CDR3nt: TGCAGTGCTAGTACGGGACAGGGGCTGACTGAAGCTTTCTTT; CDR3aa: CSASTGQGLTEAFF
j_gene: TRBJ1-2; d_gene: -; v_gene: TRBV28; abundance: -; CDR3nt: TGTGCCAGCAGTTTACAGGGAAACTATGGCTACACCTTC; CDR3aa: CASSLQGNYGYTF
j_gene: TRBJ2-7; d_gene: -; v_gene: TRBV2; abundance: -; CDR3nt: TGTGCCAGCAGACCGGAGGCGCTGTTAAGCTCCTACGAGCAGTACTTC; CDR3aa: CASRPEALLSSYEQYF
j_gene: TRBJ1-5; d_gene: TRBD1; v_gene: TRBV28; abundance: -; CDR3nt: TGTGCCAGCAGTCTACTGACAGGGGCATACAATCAGCCCCAGCATTTT; CDR3aa: CASSLLTGAYNQPQHF
j_gene: TRBJ1-5; d_gene: TRBD1; v_gene: TRBV19; abundance: -; CDR3nt: TGTGCCAGTAGTTCGGGACAGGCGGGCAATCAGCCCCAGCATTTT; CDR3aa: CASSSGQAGNQPQHF
j_gene: TRBJ1-2; d_gene: -; v_gene: TRBV6-4; abundance: once; CDR3nt: TGTGCCAGCAGTGACTCTCTGGGCGGCTACACCTTC; CDR3aa: CASSDSLGGYTF
j_gene: TRBJ1-1; d_gene: -; v_gene: TRBV5-6; abundance: -; CDR3nt: TGTGCCAGCAGCTCTCAGGGCACTGAAGCTTTCTTT; CDR3aa: CASSSQGTEAFF
j_gene: TRBJ2-7; d_gene: -; v_gene: TRBV5-6; abundance: -; CDR3nt: TGTGCCAGCAGAGAAACAGGTGCCCCCTACGAGCAGTACTTC; CDR3aa: CASRETGAPYEQYF
j_gene: TRBJ1-4; d_gene: -; v_gene: TRBV10-2; abundance: once; CDR3nt: TGCGCCAGCAGTGGGGACGTTAGGGGGGAAAAACTGTTTTTT; CDR3aa: CASSGDVRGEKLFF
j_gene: TRBJ2-7; d_gene: -; v_gene: TRBV6-2/TRBV6-3; abundance: -; CDR3nt: TGTGCCAGCACTTACAATGGGGCTAGATACGAGCAGTACTTC; CDR3aa: CASTYNGARYEQYF
j_gene: TRBJ1-2; d_gene: -; v_gene: TRBV6-5; abundance: -; CDR3nt: TGTGCCAGCAAACCTGACAGGCCGAACTATGGCTACACCTTC; CDR3aa: CASKPDRPNYGYTF
j_gene: TRBJ2-3; d_gene: -; v_gene: TRBV7-3; abundance: few; CDR3nt: TGTGCCAGCAGCTTGATGGGACTCCTCACAGATACGCAGTATTTT; CDR3aa: CASSLMGLLTDTQYF
j_gene: TRBJ2-1; d_gene: TRBD1; v_gene: TRBV9; abundance: -; CDR3nt: TGTGCCAGCAGCCTTAGACAGGGTAGAGGGTACAATGAGCAGTTCTTC; CDR3aa: CASSLRQGRGYNEQFF
j_gene: TRBJ2-6; d_gene: -; v_gene: TRBV11-3; abundance: -; CDR3nt: TGTGCCAGCAGCCCCTCCCCCAGCTCTGGGGCCAACGTCCTGACTTTC; CDR3aa: CASSPSPSSGANVLTF
j_gene: TRBJ1-5; d_gene: -; v_gene: TRBV21-1; abundance: -; CDR3nt: TGTGCCAGCAGGACCACGGAGCGGCCCCAGCATTTT; CDR3aa: CASRTTERPQHF
j_gene: TRBJ2-5; d_gene: -; v_gene: TRBV19; abundance: few; CDR3nt: TGTGCCAGTAGTATAGATAGTGGGACACACCAAGAGACCCAGTACTTC; CDR3aa: CASSIDSGTHQETQYF
j_gene: TRBJ2-1; d_gene: -; v_gene: TRBV29-1; abundance: -; CDR3nt: TGCAGCGTTGATAATAGCGCCTGTTACAATGAGCAGTTCTTC; CDR3aa: CSVDNSACYNEQFF
j_gene: TRBJ2-5; d_gene: -; v_gene: TRBV4-1; abundance: -; CDR3nt: TGCGCCAGCACCCTCAACTCGCAGGGTCAAGAGACCCAGTACTTC; CDR3aa: CASTLNSQGQETQYF
j_gene: TRBJ2-3; d_gene: -; v_gene: TRBV19; abundance: -; CDR3nt: TGTGCCAGTAGTATTACAGCTAGCACAGATACGCAGTATTTT; CDR3aa: CASSITASTDTQYF
j_gene: TRBJ1-3; d_gene: -; v_gene: TRBV11-2; abundance: -; CDR3nt: TGTGCCAGCAGCTTAGTTCCGTGGGGAGCCGGAAACACCATATATTTT; CDR3aa: CASSLVPWGAGNTIYF
j_gene: TRBJ1-1; d_gene: -; v_gene: TRBV5-1; abundance: many; CDR3nt: TGCGCCAGCAGCTCCGAGAGAATGAACACTGAAGCTTTCTTT; CDR3aa: CASSSERMNTEAFF